These 9 T cell receptor beta chains came from one sample sequenced in a study of T cell changes during pregnancy in multiple sclerosis. Data came from immunoSEQ multiplex PCR; TCRdb stores just in-frame clones and leaves some out. The sample lists some 40,000 clones, approximately 88% seen once, with approximately 0.5% in the top ten. The sequencing here drew on CD4+ T cells from peripheral blood mononuclear cells, taken in the first trimester of pregnancy. Receptors originate from a female donor with multiple sclerosis, enrolled in a pregnancy study.

J is TRBJ1-4 and V is TRBV6-1; D remains ambiguous. V was cut by 2 bases and J by 8 bases, with 24 bases left in between. This CDR3 contains 18 residues. CDR1 is MNHNS, CDR2 SASEGT, per germline. The CDR3 sequence is CASSERLAYGSLAEKLFF. DNA of the CDR3: TGTGCCAGCAGTGAAAGGTTGGCATACGGTTCTCTAGCGGAAAAACTGTTTTTT.

The chain joins TRBV2 to TRBJ2-1; unclear D gene. Germline-derived CDR1 and CDR2 are SNHLY and FYNNEI. Trimming pared 4 bases from V and 6 bases from J, leaving 10 bases between. This CDR3 is 13 amino acids long. In nucleotides, the CDR3 is TGTGCCAGCAGTGGGTCCAACGGCAATGAGCAGTTCTTC. Translation: CASSGSNGNEQFF.

The rearrangement uses TRBV18 and TRBJ2-3; maybe TRBD2 (5 bases). CDR1 and CDR2 (germline): KGHSH, LQKENI. Trimming removed 6 bases at V and 2 bases at J, with 18 bases between. This CDR3 comprises 16 residues. The CDR3 DNA reads as TGTGCCAGCTCTCAATCCGGGCGGGCTCCCACAGATACGCAGTATTTT. Translated: CASSQSGRAPTDTQYF. The full variable domain, in which reference TRBV18 and TRBJ2-3 provide the parts outside the CDR3, is NAGVMQNPRHLVRRRGQEARLRCSPMKGHSHVYWYRQLPEEGLKFMVYLQKENIIDESGMPKERFSAEFPKEGPSILRIQQVVRGDSAAYFCASSQSGRAPTDTQYFGPGTRLTVL.

The V call is TRBV7-9, the J call TRBJ1-4, with 10 bases identical to TRBD1. J lost 8 bases, V lost 1 base, and 7 bases had no gene match. This CDR3 region has 16 residues. Germline V lookup: CDR1 SEHNR, CDR2 FQNEAQ (reference sequence). Written as DNA, the CDR3 is TGTGCCAGCAGCTTAGGTGACAGGGGGCCGGGAGAAAAACTGTTTTTT. This translates into CASSLGDRGPGEKLFF.

The chain recombines TRBV5-1 with TRBJ2-1; 12 bases fit TRBD2. After removal of 4 bases from V and 7 bases from J, the junction contained 3 bases not matched to a gene. The CDR3 totals 14 residues. Germline-derived CDR1 and CDR2 are SGHRS and YFSETQ. The CDR3 here is CASSRGLAGNEQFF. Written as DNA, the CDR3 is TGCGCCAGCAGCAGAGGACTAGCGGGAAATGAGCAGTTCTTC.

The chain links TRBV4-1 to TRBJ2-7; no definite D call. Germline CDR1 reads MGHRA; CDR2 reads YSYEKL. The CDR3 contains 14 residues. Trimming pared 1 base from V and 4 bases from J, leaving 11 bases between. In DNA form, the CDR3 reads TGCGCCAGCAGCCAAGTCAGCAGGAATTACGAGCAGTACTTC. It translates to CASSQVSRNYEQYF.

V and J are TRBV10-3 and TRBJ1-5; D unresolved. This CDR3 comprises 13 residues. V was trimmed by 4 bases and J by 1 base, leaving 5 bases between them. Per germline, CDR1 ENHRY and CDR2 SYGVKD. CDR3: CAISGTSNQPQHF. In DNA form, the CDR3 reads TGTGCCATCAGTGGAACAAGCAATCAGCCCCAGCATTTT.

The gene calls are TRBV27 and TRBJ2-7; TRBD2 might be the D (5 bases). Germline CDR1 MNHEY, CDR2 SMNVEV (reference sequence). Trimming removed 5 bases at V and 4 bases at J, with 18 bases between. The CDR3 runs to 15 residues. CDR3 in DNA: TGTGCCAGCAGTCCTTTATCGGGGATTCTTTACGAGCAGTACTTC. Protein product: CASSPLSGILYEQYF.

V is TRBV5-1 and J is TRBJ2-1; the D gene is possibly TRBD1 (5 bases). CDR1 and CDR2 from the germline V gene are SGHRS and YFSETQ. The CDR3 length is 16 residues. The V and J ends lost 4 bases and 1 base respectively, with 15 bases between them. CDR3 loop: CASSTTQQVSYNEQFF. The CDR3 nucleotides read TGCGCCAGCAGCACTACTCAACAGGTATCCTACAATGAGCAGTTCTTC.